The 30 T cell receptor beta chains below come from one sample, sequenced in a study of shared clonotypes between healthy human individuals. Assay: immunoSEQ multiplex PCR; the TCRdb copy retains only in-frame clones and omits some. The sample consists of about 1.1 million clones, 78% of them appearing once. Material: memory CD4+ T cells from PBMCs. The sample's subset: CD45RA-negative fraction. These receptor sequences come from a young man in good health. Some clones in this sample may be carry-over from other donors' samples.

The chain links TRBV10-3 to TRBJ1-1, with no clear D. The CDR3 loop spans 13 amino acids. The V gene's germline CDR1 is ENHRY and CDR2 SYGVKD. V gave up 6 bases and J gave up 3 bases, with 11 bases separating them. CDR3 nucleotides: TGTGCCATCAGCCCCCGGAGGGACACTGAAGCTTTCTTT. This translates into CAISPRRDTEAFF.

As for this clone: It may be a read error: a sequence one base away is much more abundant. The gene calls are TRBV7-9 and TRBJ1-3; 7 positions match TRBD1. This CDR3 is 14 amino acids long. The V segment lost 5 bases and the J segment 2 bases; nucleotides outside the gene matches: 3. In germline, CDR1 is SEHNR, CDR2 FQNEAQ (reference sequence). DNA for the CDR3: TGTGCCAGCAGCCCCGGGACAGCTGGAAACACCATATATTTT. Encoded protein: CASSPGTAGNTIYF.

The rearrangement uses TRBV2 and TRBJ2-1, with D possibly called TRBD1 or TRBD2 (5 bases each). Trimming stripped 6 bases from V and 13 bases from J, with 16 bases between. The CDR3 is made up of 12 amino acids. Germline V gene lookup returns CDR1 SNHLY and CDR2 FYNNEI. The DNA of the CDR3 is TGTGCCAGCAGCTCCGGGACCTTAGACCAGTTCTTC. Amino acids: CASSSGTLDQFF.

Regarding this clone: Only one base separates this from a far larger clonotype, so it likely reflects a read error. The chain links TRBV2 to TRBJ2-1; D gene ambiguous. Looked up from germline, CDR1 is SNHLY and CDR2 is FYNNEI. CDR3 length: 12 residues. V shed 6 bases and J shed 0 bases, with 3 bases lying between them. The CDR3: CASRSSYNEQFF. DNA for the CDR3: TGTGCCAGCAGGAGCTCCTACAATGAGCAGTTCTTC. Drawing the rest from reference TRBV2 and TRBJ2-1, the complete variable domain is EPEVTQTPSHQVTQMGQEVILRCVPISNHLYFYWYRQILGQKVEFLVSFYNNEISEKSEIFDDQFSVERPDGSNFTLKIRSTKLEDSAMYFCASRSSYNEQFFGPGTRLTVL.

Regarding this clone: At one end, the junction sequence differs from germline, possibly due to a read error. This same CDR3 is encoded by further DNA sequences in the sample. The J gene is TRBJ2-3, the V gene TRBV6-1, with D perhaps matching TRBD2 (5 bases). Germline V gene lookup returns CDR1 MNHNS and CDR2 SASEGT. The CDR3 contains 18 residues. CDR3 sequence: CASSERVLGSLSTDTQYF. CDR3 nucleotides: TGCGCCAGCAGTGAGAGGGTGTTGGGGAGTCTTAGCACAGATACGCAGTATTTT.

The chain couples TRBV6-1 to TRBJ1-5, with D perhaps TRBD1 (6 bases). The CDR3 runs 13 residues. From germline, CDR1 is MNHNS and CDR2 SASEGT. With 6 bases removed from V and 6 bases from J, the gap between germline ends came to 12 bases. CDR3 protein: CASRRTVSQPQHF. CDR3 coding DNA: TGTGCCAGCAGACGGACAGTTTCTCAGCCCCAGCATTTT.

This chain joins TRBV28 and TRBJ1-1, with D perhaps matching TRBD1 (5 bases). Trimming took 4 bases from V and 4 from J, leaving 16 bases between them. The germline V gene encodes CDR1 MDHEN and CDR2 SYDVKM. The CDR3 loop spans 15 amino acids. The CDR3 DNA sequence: TGTGCCAGCAGTTCACCGACCCCTGGGGGCACTGAAGCTTTCTTT. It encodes CASSSPTPGGTEAFF.

CDR3 DNA: TGTGCCAGCAGTTACTCCGCCTCTTCGGCAGATACGCAGTATTTT. Its translation is CASSYSASSADTQYF. This rearrangement joins TRBV6-6 to TRBJ2-3; no reliable D call. This CDR3 is 15 amino acids long. CDR1 MNHNY and CDR2 SVGAGI come from the germline V gene (reference sequence). Trimming took off 0 bases at V and 4 bases at J, with 11 bases between the two ends.

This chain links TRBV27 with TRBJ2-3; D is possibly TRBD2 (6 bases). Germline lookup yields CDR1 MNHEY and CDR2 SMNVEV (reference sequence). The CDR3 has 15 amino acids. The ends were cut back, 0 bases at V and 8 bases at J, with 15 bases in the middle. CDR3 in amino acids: CASSLSRGAWSTQYF. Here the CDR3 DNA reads TGTGCCAGCAGTTTATCTCGCGGGGCGTGGAGTACGCAGTATTTT.

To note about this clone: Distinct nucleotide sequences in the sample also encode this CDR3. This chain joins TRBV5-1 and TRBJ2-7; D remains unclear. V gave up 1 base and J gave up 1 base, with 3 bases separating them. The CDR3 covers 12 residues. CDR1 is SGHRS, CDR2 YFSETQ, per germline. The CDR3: CASSLTSYEQYF. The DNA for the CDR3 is TGCGCCAGCAGCTTGACTTCCTACGAGCAGTACTTC.

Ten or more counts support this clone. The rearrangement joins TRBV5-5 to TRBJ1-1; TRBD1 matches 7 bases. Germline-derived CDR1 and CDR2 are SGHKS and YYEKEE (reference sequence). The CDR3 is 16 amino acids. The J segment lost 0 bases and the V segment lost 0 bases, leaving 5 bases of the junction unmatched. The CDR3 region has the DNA TGTGCCAGCAGCTTGGTGACAGGGAGGGTGAACACTGAAGCTTTCTTT. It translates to CASSLVTGRVNTEAFF.

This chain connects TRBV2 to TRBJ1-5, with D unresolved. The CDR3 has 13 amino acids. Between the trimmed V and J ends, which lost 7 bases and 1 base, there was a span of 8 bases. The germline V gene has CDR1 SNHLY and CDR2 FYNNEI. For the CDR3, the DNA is TGTGCCAGCACCCGGAACAGCAATCAGCCCCAGCATTTT. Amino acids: CASTRNSNQPQHF.

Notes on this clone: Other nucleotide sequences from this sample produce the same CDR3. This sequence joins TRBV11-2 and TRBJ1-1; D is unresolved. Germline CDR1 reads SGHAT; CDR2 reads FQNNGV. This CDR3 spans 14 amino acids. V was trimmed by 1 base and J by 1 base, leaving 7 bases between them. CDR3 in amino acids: CASSLGAGNTEAFF. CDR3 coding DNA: TGTGCCAGCAGCTTAGGAGCAGGGAACACTGAAGCTTTCTTT.

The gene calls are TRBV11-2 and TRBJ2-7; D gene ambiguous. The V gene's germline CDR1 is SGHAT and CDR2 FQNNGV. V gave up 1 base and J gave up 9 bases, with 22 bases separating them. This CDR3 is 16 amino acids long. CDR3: CASSLGTASRSSVQYF. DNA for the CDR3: TGTGCCAGCAGCTTAGGAACCGCCAGCCGGAGTTCCGTGCAGTACTTC.

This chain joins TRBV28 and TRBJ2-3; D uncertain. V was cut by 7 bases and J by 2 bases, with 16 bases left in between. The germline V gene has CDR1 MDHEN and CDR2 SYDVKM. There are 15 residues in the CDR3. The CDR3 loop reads CASTRAVLDTDTQYF. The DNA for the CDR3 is TGTGCCAGCACAAGGGCGGTCTTGGACACAGATACGCAGTATTTT.

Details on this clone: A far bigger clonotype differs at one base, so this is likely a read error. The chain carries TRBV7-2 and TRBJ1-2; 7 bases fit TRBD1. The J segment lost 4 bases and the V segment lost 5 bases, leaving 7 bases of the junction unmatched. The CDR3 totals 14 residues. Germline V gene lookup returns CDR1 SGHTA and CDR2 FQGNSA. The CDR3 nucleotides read TGTGCCAGCAGCCTTCCAGGGGGAGTCTATGGCTACACCTTC. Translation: CASSLPGGVYGYTF.

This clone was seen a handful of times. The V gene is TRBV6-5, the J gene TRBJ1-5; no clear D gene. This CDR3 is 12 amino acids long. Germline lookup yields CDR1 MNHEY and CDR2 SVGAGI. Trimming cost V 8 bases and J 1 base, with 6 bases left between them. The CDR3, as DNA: TGTGCCAGCGGCCTGAGCAATCAGCCCCAGCATTTT. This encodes CASGLSNQPQHF.

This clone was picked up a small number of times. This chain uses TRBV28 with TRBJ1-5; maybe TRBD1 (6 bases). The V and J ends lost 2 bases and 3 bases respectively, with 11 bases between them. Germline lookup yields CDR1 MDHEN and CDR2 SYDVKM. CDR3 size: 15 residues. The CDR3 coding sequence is TGTGCCAGCAGTTTACGGTCAGGGGCCAATCAGCCCCAGCATTTT. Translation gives CASSLRSGANQPQHF.

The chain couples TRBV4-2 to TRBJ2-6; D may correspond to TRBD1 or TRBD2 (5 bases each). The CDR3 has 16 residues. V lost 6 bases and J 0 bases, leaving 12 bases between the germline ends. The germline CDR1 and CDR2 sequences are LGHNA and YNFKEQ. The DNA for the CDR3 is TGTGCCAGCAGGCTGGGACCGGGCTCTGGGGCCAACGTCCTGACTTTC. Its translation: CASRLGPGSGANVLTF.

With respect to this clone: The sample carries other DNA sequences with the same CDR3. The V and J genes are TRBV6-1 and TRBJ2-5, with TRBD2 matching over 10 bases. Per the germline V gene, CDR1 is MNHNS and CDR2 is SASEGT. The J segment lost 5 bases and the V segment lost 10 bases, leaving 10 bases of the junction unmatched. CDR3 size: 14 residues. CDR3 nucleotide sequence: TGTGCCACCGAAAGCGGGACTAGCGAGGAGACCCAGTACTTC. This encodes CATESGTSEETQYF.

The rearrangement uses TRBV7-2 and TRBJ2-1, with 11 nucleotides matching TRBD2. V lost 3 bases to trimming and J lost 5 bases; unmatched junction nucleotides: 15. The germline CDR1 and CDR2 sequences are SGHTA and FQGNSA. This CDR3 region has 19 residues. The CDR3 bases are TGTGCCAGCAGCTTTTGGCCCTTTCCTACTAGCGGGAGAGACAATGAGCAGTTCTTC. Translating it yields CASSFWPFPTSGRDNEQFF.

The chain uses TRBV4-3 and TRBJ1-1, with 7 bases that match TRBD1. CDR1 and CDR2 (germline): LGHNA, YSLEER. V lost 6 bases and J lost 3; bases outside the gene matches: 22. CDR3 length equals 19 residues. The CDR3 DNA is TGCGCCAGCAGTCCCGACAGGGTCCAGAGTCGGGCGAGGGACACTGAAGCTTTCTTT. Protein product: CASSPDRVQSRARDTEAFF.

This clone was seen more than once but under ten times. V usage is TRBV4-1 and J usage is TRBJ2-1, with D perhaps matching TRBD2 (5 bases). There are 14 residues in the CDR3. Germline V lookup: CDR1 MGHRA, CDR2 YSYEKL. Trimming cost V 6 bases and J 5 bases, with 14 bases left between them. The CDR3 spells CASSQRRSDNEQFF. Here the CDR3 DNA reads TGCGCCAGCAGTCAAAGGAGGTCCGACAATGAGCAGTTCTTC.

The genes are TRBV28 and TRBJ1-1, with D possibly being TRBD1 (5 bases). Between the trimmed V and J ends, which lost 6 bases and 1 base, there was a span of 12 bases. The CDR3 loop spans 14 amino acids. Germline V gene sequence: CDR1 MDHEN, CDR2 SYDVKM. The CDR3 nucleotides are TGTGCCAGCAGCCCGACAGTCTCGAACACTGAAGCTTTCTTT. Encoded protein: CASSPTVSNTEAFF.

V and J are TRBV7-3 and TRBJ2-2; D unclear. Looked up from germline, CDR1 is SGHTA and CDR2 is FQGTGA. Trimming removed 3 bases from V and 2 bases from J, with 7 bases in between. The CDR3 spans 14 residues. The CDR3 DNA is TGTGCCAGCAGCTTTATCCATAACACCGGGGAGCTGTTTTTT. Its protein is CASSFIHNTGELFF.

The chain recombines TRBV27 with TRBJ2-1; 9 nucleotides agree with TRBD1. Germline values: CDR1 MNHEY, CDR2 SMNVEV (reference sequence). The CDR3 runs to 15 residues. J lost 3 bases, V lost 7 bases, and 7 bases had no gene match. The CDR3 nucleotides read TGTGCCAGCATCCGACGGGGACAGGGCTACAATGAGCAGTTCTTC. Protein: CASIRRGQGYNEQFF.

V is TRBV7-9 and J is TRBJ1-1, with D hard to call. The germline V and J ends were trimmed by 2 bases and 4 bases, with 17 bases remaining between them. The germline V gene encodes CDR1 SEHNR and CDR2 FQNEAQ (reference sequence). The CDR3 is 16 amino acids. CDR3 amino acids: CASSLIFKGGGTEAFF. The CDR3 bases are TGTGCCAGCAGCTTAATCTTTAAGGGCGGCGGCACTGAAGCTTTCTTT.

CDR3 residues: CASRGDRADTGELFF. The CDR3 DNA is TGTGCCAGCAGAGGGGACAGGGCGGACACCGGGGAGCTGTTTTTT. The V and J genes are TRBV6-1 and TRBJ2-2; 9 nucleotides line up with TRBD1. The germline CDR1 and CDR2 sequences are MNHNS and SASEGT. This CDR3 region has 15 residues. V trimming: 6 bases; J trimming: 3 bases; junction bases outside the gene matches: 5.

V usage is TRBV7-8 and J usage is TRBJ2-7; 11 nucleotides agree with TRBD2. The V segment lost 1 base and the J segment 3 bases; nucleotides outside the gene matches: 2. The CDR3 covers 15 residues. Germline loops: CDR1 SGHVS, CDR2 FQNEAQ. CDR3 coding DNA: TGTGCCAGCAGCTTAGTACTAGCGGGAGTCTACGAGCAGTACTTC. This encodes CASSLVLAGVYEQYF.

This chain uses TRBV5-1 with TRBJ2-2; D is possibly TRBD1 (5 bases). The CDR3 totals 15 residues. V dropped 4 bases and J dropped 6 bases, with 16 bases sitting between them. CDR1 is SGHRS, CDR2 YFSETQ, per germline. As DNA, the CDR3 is TGCGCCAGCAGCCCTTCCCCAGGGAAGGCCGGGGAGCTGTTTTTT. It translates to CASSPSPGKAGELFF.